A single sample is the source of the 21 T cell receptor beta chains below, sequenced in a study of blood T cell repertoires in COVID-19. Data came from immunoSEQ multiplex PCR; TCRdb stores just in-frame clones and leaves some out. The data contain about 190,000 clones, 70% to 80% of them seen just once; the ten biggest clones take up 13%. Specimen: peripheral blood. These receptors came from a man between 45 and 60 years old who had recovered from COVID-19.

This clone was counted once. The chain combines TRBV6-1 with TRBJ1-2; 7 bases align to TRBD1. This CDR3 spans 14 amino acids. Germline V gene lookup returns CDR1 MNHNS and CDR2 SASEGT. V was clipped by 3 bases and J by 2 bases; unmatched bases: 3. In DNA, the CDR3 is TGTGCCAGCAGTGACCCGGACAGGAACTATGGCTACACCTTC. This translates into CASSDPDRNYGYTF.

This clone was seen more than once but under ten times. The rearrangement uses TRBV4-2 and TRBJ2-1; 7 nucleotides align to TRBD2. Trimming at V came to 7 bases and at J to 4 bases, leaving 10 bases not matched to a gene. CDR3 length: 15 residues. The V gene's germline CDR1 is LGHNA and CDR2 YNFKEQ. In nucleotides, the CDR3 is TGTGCCAGCACCACGCCGGGAGGAAGTTACAATGAGCAGTTCTTC. Its translation is CASTTPGGSYNEQFF.

The J gene is TRBJ2-1, the V gene TRBV3-1 (or the pseudogene TRBV3-2); D gene ambiguous. CDR3 length: 14 residues. Germline V lookup: CDR1 LGHDT, CDR2 YNNKEL (reference sequence). V shed 2 bases and J shed 9 bases, with 14 bases lying between them. CDR3 loop: CASSQSTQNSEQFF. Written as DNA, the CDR3 is TGTGCCAGCAGCCAATCGACCCAGAACAGTGAGCAGTTCTTC.

This clone was picked up one time. V usage is TRBV19 and J usage is TRBJ1-5, with no clear D. Trimming took 4 bases from V and 5 from J, leaving 12 bases between them. The CDR3 has 14 amino acids. Germline V CDR1 and CDR2: LNHDA, SQIVND (reference sequence). The CDR3 protein is CASSSSVGDQPQHF. CDR3 bases: TGTGCCAGTAGTAGCTCCGTGGGAGATCAGCCCCAGCATTTT.

The chain couples TRBV7-9 to TRBJ2-7; TRBD2 agrees at 8 bases. Germline V gene data show CDR1 as SEHNR and CDR2 as FQNEAQ (reference sequence). CDR3 length equals 15 residues. The V gene end was trimmed by 5 bases and the J gene end by 0 bases; junction bases not matched to a gene: 6. The DNA for the CDR3 is TGTGCCAGCAGCCTCAGCGGGGGCTTCTCCTACGAGCAGTACTTC. Its protein product is CASSLSGGFSYEQYF.

The chain couples TRBV5-1 to TRBJ2-3; tentatively, D is TRBD1 (5 bases). CDR1 SGHRS and CDR2 YFSETQ come from the germline V gene. The CDR3 length is 15 residues. V was clipped by 1 base and J by 2 bases, with 11 bases between them. The CDR3 region is CASSLPQGTTDTQYF. The CDR3 DNA is TGCGCCAGCAGCTTGCCTCAGGGTACCACAGATACGCAGTATTTT.

This CDR3 reads CASRGLGTGFSPLHF. CDR3 coding DNA: TGTGCCAGCAGGGGACTGGGGACAGGGTTTTCACCCCTCCACTTT. The chain couples TRBV6-5 to TRBJ1-6; 9 positions match TRBD1. The CDR3 is 15 residues long. CDR1 MNHEY and CDR2 SVGAGI come from the germline V gene. Unmatched junction bases numbered 9, after V lost 6 bases and J lost 9 bases.

The chain employs TRBV5-1 and TRBJ2-1; D is perhaps TRBD1 (5 bases). The V and J ends lost 5 bases and 6 bases respectively, with 30 bases between them. This CDR3 has 19 residues. Germline lookup yields CDR1 SGHRS and CDR2 YFSETQ. Here the CDR3 reads CASSSRVVGLGSDLNEQFF. CDR3 DNA: TGCGCCAGCAGTTCCAGGGTGGTGGGGCTCGGCTCGGACCTCAATGAGCAGTTCTTC.

The chain employs TRBV5-6 and TRBJ2-7, with 14 bases lining up with TRBD2. The ends lost 2 bases at V and 3 bases at J; junction bases unmatched: 13. The CDR3 is made up of 19 amino acids. CDR1 and CDR2 from the germline V gene are SGHDT and YYEEEE. CDR3 sequence (DNA): TGTGCCAGCAGCTTTGGTCCCCCGACTAGCGGGAGGGGGATCTACGAGCAGTACTTC. This encodes CASSFGPPTSGRGIYEQYF.

This chain uses TRBV5-8 with TRBJ2-1; 10 bases agree with TRBD1. This CDR3 spans 14 amino acids. The ends lost 4 bases at V and 5 bases at J; junction bases unmatched: 3. CDR1 and CDR2 (germline): SGHTS, YDEGEE. The CDR3 nucleotides are TGTGCCAGCAGCACGGGACAGGGGAACAATGAGCAGTTCTTC. Amino acids: CASSTGQGNNEQFF.

V gene TRBV18 combines with J gene TRBJ2-7; 12 nucleotides line up with TRBD1. Trimming at V came to 3 bases and at J to 4 bases, leaving 4 bases not matched to a gene. The CDR3 has 15 residues. CDR1 and CDR2 from the germline V gene are KGHSH and LQKENI. CDR3 in amino acids: CASSPPGQGAYEQYF. The CDR3 region has the DNA TGTGCCAGCTCACCCCCGGGACAGGGGGCATACGAGCAGTACTTC.

The chain is built from TRBV4-1 and TRBJ2-1, with 12 bases aligning to TRBD2. CDR1 and CDR2 (germline): MGHRA, YSYEKL. Trimming at V came to 0 bases and at J to 0 bases, leaving 3 bases not matched to a gene. The CDR3 is made up of 18 amino acids. The chain's CDR3 is CASSQEPSGGVSYNEQFF. For the CDR3, the DNA is TGCGCCAGCAGCCAAGAGCCTAGCGGGGGGGTCTCCTACAATGAGCAGTTCTTC.

The gene calls are TRBV30 and TRBJ2-3, with D unresolved. V lost 0 bases, J lost 4 bases, and 11 bases lay in between. The germline CDR1 and CDR2 sequences are GTSNPN and SVGIG (reference sequence). The CDR3 runs to 14 residues. The CDR3 is CAWSVSSSSDTQYF. In DNA, the CDR3 is TGTGCCTGGAGTGTATCTAGTAGTTCAGATACGCAGTATTTT. Full variable domain (remainder filled in from reference TRBV30 and TRBJ2-3): SQTIHQWPATLVQPVGSPLSLECTVEGTSNPNLYWYRQAAGRGLQLLFYSVGIGQISSEVPQNLSASRPQDRQFILSSKKLLLSDSGFYLCAWSVSSSSDTQYFGPGTRLTVL.

This clone was recorded once. CDR3 DNA sequence: TGTGCCAGTAGATTAGCGGGAGCGGCAACAGATACGCAGTATTTT. It specifies CASRLAGAATDTQYF. The V and J genes are TRBV19 and TRBJ2-3; 9 bases are shared with TRBD2. Germline CDR1 and CDR2: LNHDA and SQIVND (reference sequence). The CDR3 totals 15 residues. With V trimmed by 6 bases and J by 3 bases, 7 bases remained unmatched.

The CDR3 here is CASSGLRQGVATNEKLFF. The CDR3 DNA reads TGTGCCAGCAGCGGCCTTAGGCAGGGCGTTGCAACTAATGAAAAACTGTTTTTT. This chain joins TRBV4-2 and TRBJ1-4; perhaps TRBD1 as D (5 bases). This CDR3 is 18 amino acids long. With 5 bases removed from V and 0 bases from J, the gap between germline ends came to 19 bases. Germline CDR1 LGHNA, CDR2 YNFKEQ.

The CDR3 loop reads CASSLSSTDTQYF. The CDR3 nucleotides are TGTGCCAGCAGTTTGAGTAGCACAGATACGCAGTATTTT. This chain connects TRBV28 to TRBJ2-3, with D unclear. The CDR3 is 13 amino acids. V gave up 3 bases and J gave up 0 bases, with 4 bases separating them. CDR1 MDHEN and CDR2 SYDVKM come from the germline V gene.

The V gene is TRBV6-2 or TRBV6-3, the J gene TRBJ2-2, with 7 bases fitting TRBD1. Looked up from germline, CDR1 is MNHEY and CDR2 is SVGEGT. Trimming at V came to 0 bases and at J to 8 bases, leaving 6 bases not matched to a gene. This CDR3 is built from 15 residues. The CDR3 here is CASSYSTGSWGELFF. The CDR3 bases are TGTGCCAGCAGTTACTCGACAGGGTCTTGGGGGGAGCTGTTTTTT.

The V gene is TRBV11-1, the J gene TRBJ2-2; D is possibly TRBD2 (6 bases). The CDR3 contains 13 residues. V was cut by 4 bases and J by 9 bases, with 12 bases left in between. The germline CDR1 and CDR2 sequences are SGHAT and FQDESV (reference sequence). CDR3 residues: CASSSGVGRELFF. Written as DNA, the CDR3 is TGTGCCAGCAGCTCGGGGGTCGGGCGGGAGCTGTTTTTT. Drawing the rest from reference TRBV11-1 and TRBJ2-2, the complete variable domain is EAEVAQSPRYKITEKSQAVAFWCDPISGHATLYWYRQILGQGPELLVQFQDESVVDDSQLPKDRFSAERLKGVDSTLKIQPAELGDSAMYLCASSSGVGRELFFGEGSRLTVL.

Only one count was recorded for this clone. V is TRBV9 and J is TRBJ1-6; D not resolved. Germline CDR1 SGDLS, CDR2 YYNGEE. The length of the CDR3 is 13 residues. Trimming pared 3 bases from V and 4 bases from J, leaving 5 bases between. DNA of the CDR3: TGTGCCAGCAGCGCAGATTATAATTCACCCCTCCACTTT. Protein sequence: CASSADYNSPLHF.

The chain links TRBV4-3 to TRBJ2-1; 7 bases map to TRBD1. V gave up 1 base and J gave up 4 bases; unmatched junction bases: 1. In germline, CDR1 is LGHNA, CDR2 YSLEER. The length of the CDR3 is 14 residues. CDR3 loop: CASSQGGQYNEQFF. For the CDR3, the DNA is TGCGCCAGCAGCCAAGGGGGACAGTACAATGAGCAGTTCTTC.

This clone was seen only once. The chain has TRBV7-2 and TRBJ1-1; 9 nucleotides line up with TRBD1. The length of the CDR3 is 15 residues. The J segment lost 10 bases and the V segment lost 5 bases, leaving 14 bases of the junction unmatched. The germline CDR1 and CDR2 sequences are SGHTA and FQGNSA. The CDR3 bases are TGTGCCAGCAGCATCAGCTGGGGGGACAGGGAGAGAGCTTTCTTT. Amino acid sequence: CASSISWGDRERAFF.